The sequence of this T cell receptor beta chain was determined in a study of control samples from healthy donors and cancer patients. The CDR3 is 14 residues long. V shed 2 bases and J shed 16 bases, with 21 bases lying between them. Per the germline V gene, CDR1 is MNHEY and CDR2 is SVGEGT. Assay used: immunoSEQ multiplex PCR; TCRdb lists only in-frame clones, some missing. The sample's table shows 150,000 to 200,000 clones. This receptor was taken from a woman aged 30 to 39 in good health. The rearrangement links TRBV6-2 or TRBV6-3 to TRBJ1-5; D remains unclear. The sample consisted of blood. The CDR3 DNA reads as TGTGCCAGCAGTTACCGCGGAGAGAGAGACCCAATACATTTT. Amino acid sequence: CASSYRGERDPIHF.